This TCR beta chain was recovered during a study of T-cell reconstitution after alpha-beta-depleted transplantation in children. This clonotype was detected many times. Unique molecular identifiers were used to barcode this TCRbeta library. MiXCR, run by TCRdb on the PCR reads, gives a single entry per CDR3 protein. Of about 610,000 distinct CDR3 sequences listed, roughly a tenth are singletons. Per germline, CDR1 ENHRY and CDR2 SYGVKD. The CDR3 consists of 14 residues. V shed 10 bases and J shed 7 bases, with 17 bases lying between them. The chain employs TRBV10-3 and TRBJ1-6; TRBD1 is a possible D gene (5 bases). The sequenced sample was PBMCs from the stem cell graft donor, obtained from the stem cell graft. This receptor was obtained from a human donor who donated a stem cell graft to a child with acute myeloid leukemia. Written as DNA, the CDR3 is TGTGCCACCCAAAGAGGAGGGGAAAATTCACCCCTCCACTTT. Its protein is CATQRGGENSPLHF.